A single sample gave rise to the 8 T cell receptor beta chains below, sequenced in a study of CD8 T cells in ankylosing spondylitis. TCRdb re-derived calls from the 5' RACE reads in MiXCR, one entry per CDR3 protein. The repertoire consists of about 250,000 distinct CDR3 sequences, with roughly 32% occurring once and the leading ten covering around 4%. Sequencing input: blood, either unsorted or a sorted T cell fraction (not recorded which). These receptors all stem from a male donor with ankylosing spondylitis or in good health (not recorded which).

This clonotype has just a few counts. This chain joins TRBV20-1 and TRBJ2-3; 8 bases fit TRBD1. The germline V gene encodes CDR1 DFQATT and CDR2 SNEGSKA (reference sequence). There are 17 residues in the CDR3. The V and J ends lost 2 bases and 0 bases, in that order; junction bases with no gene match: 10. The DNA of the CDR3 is TGCAGTGCTAGACGATTTGGACAGGGTTGGAGCACAGATACGCAGTATTTT. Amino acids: CSARRFGQGWSTDTQYF.

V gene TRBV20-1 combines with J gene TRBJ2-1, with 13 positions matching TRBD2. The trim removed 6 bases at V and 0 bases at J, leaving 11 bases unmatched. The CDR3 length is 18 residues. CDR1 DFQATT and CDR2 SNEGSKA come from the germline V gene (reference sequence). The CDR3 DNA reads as TGCAGTGCCCCCGGACTAGCGGGGGCCCCCAGCTCCTACAATGAGCAGTTCTTC. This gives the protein CSAPGLAGAPSSYNEQFF.

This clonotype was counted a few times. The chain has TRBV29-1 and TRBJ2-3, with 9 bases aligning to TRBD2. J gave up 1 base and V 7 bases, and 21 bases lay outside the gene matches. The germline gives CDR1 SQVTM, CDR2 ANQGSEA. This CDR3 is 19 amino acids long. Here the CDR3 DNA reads TGCAGCGCCGAAGGGCCTAGCGGGACTAAAACTGAGGGCACAGATACGCAGTATTTT. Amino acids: CSAEGPSGTKTEGTDTQYF.

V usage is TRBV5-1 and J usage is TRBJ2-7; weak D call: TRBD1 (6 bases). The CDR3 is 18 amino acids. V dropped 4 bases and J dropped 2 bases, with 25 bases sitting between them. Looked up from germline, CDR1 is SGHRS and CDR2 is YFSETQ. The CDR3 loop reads CASSTRARTVRLTYEQYF. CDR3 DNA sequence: TGCGCCAGCAGCACCAGAGCCCGGACAGTCCGTCTCACCTACGAGCAGTACTTC.

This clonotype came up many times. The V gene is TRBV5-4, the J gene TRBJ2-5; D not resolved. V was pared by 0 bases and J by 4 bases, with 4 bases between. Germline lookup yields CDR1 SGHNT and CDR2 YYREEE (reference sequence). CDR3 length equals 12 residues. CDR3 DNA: TGTGCCAGCAGCTTGGGACTAGAGACCCAGTACTTC. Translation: CASSLGLETQYF.

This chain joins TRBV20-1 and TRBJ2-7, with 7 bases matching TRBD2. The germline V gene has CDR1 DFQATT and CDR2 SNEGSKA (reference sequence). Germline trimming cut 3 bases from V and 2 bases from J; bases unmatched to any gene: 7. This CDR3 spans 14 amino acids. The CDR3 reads CSASRGEGPYEQYF. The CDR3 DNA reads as TGCAGTGCTAGCCGGGGGGAGGGCCCCTACGAGCAGTACTTC.

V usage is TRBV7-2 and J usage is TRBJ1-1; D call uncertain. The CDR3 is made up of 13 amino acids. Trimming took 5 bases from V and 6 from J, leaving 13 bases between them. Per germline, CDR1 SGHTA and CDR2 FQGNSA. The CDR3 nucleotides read TGTGCCAGCAGCCCGCCGTTGGGTTCTGAAGCTTTCTTT. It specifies CASSPPLGSEAFF.

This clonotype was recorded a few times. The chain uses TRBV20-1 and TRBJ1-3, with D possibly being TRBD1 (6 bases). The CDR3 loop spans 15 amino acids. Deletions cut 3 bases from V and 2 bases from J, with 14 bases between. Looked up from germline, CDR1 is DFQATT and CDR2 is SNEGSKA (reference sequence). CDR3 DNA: TGCAGTGCTAGCCAAGTCCGGGGGCCTGGAAACACCATATATTTT. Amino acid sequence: CSASQVRGPGNTIYF.